The 21 T cell receptor beta chains given below trace back to one sample, sequenced in a study of shared clonotypes between healthy human individuals. TCRdb's table, derived via immunoSEQ multiplex PCR, lists solely in-frame clones and lacks some. Counted here are millions of clones, over 90% occurring once; the ten biggest clones make up about 0.39%. The sequencing sample was made of naive CD4+ T cells from PBMCs. Subset meaning: CD45RA+ positively selected. These receptors were taken from a man in his late teens or twenties in good health. Some clones in this sample may be carry-over from other donors' samples.

The gene calls are TRBV5-4 and TRBJ2-5; D is unclear. Germline lookup yields CDR1 SGHNT and CDR2 YYREEE (reference sequence). The V and J ends lost 2 bases and 2 bases respectively, with 13 bases between them. This CDR3 is built from 15 residues. CDR3 protein: CASSFSSGYQETQYF. DNA for the CDR3: TGTGCCAGCAGCTTCAGTAGTGGCTATCAAGAGACCCAGTACTTC.

This clone was seen once. This sequence joins TRBV30 and TRBJ1-4; TRBD1 matches at 7 bases. J gave up 8 bases and V 3 bases, and 9 bases lay outside the gene matches. The CDR3 sequence is 14 residues long. Per the germline V gene, CDR1 is GTSNPN and CDR2 is SVGIG (reference sequence). In nucleotides, the CDR3 is TGTGCCTGGAGAGCAGGGGGATCGGGGGAAAAACTGTTTTTT. Protein: CAWRAGGSGEKLFF.

This rearrangement joins TRBV5-1 to TRBJ1-2; 8 bases map to TRBD1. The ends lost 1 base at V and 5 bases at J; junction bases unmatched: 10. This CDR3 comprises 16 residues. Germline CDR1 reads SGHRS; CDR2 reads YFSETQ. In DNA, the CDR3 is TGCGCCAGCAGCTTGACCGGGACAGGAGAAGGGTATGGCTACACCTTC. This gives the protein CASSLTGTGEGYGYTF. Filled out from reference TRBV5-1 and TRBJ1-2, the complete variable domain reads KAGVTQTPRYLIKTRGQQVTLSCSPISGHRSVSWYQQTPGQGLQFLFEYFSETQRNKGNFPGRFSGRQFSNSRSEMNVSTLELGDSALYLCASSLTGTGEGYGYTFGSGTRLTVV.

The chain links TRBV7-9 to TRBJ2-2; a weak D match, TRBD1 (5 bases). This CDR3 spans 15 amino acids. V lost 5 bases and J 4 bases, leaving 14 bases between the germline ends. Per the germline V gene, CDR1 is SEHNR and CDR2 is FQNEAQ (reference sequence). Here the CDR3 reads CASSPPYRFTGELFF. The CDR3 region has the DNA TGTGCCAGCAGCCCACCGTACAGGTTCACCGGGGAGCTGTTTTTT.

CDR3 sequence: CASSPLRLAGTDTQYF. The CDR3 nucleotides read TGTGCCAGCAGCCCGCTTCGACTAGCAGGCACAGATACGCAGTATTTT. J is TRBJ2-3 and V is TRBV11-2; 7 bases align to TRBD2. V was pared by 5 bases and J by 1 base, with 9 bases of the junction left unmatched. The CDR3 totals 16 residues. Per germline, CDR1 SGHAT and CDR2 FQNNGV.

The chain combines TRBV7-2 with TRBJ1-1; possible D gene TRBD1, 6 bases. Germline V gene lookup returns CDR1 SGHTA and CDR2 FQGNSA. CDR3 size: 15 residues. Trimming shortened V by 4 bases and J by 3 bases, and 15 bases separated the two germline ends. The CDR3 is CASSSTSGAYTEAFF. The CDR3 bases are TGTGCCAGCAGCTCCACCTCGGGGGCTTACACTGAAGCTTTCTTT.

The V and J genes are TRBV28 and TRBJ1-3; D might be TRBD1 (5 bases). The V and J ends lost 6 bases and 4 bases respectively, with 13 bases between them. There are 14 residues in the CDR3. Germline V CDR1 and CDR2: MDHEN, SYDVKM. CDR3 amino acids: CASSPRWTGNTIYF. In nucleotides, the CDR3 is TGTGCCAGCAGCCCTCGGTGGACAGGAAACACCATATATTTT.

The gene calls are TRBV25-1 and TRBJ2-2, with D tentatively TRBD2 (6 bases). CDR3 length: 16 amino acids. From germline, CDR1 is MGHDK and CDR2 SYGVNS. With 4 bases removed from V and 5 bases from J, the gap between germline ends came to 17 bases. The CDR3 coding sequence is TGTGCCAGCAGTGGGCAACCCGGGAGTGGAACCGGGGAGCTGTTTTTT. Its protein is CASSGQPGSGTGELFF.

This rearrangement joins TRBV10-1 to TRBJ2-1; 10 bases map to TRBD1. CDR1 is WNHNN, CDR2 SYGVQD, per germline (reference sequence). The V gene end was trimmed by 4 bases and the J gene end by 0 bases; junction bases not matched to a gene: 15. The CDR3 loop spans 20 amino acids. The CDR3 loop reads CASSGRGQGRLADSYNEQFF. The CDR3 DNA reads as TGCGCCAGCAGTGGACGGGGACAGGGGCGCCTAGCGGACTCCTACAATGAGCAGTTCTTC.

The V gene is TRBV7-8, the J gene TRBJ2-2; 8 bases agree with TRBD2. The CDR3 consists of 14 residues. CDR1 is SGHVS, CDR2 FQNEAQ, per germline. The V segment lost 1 base and the J segment 6 bases; nucleotides outside the gene matches: 1. The CDR3 nucleotides read TGTGCCAGCAGCTTAGAACTAGCGGCCGGGGAGCTGTTTTTT. It is translated as CASSLELAAGELFF. Based on the CDR3 plus reference TRBV7-8 and TRBJ2-2, the full variable domain is GAGVSQSPRYKVAKRGQDVALRCDPISGHVSLFWYQQALGQGPEFLTYFQNEAQLDKSGLPSDRFFAERPEGSVSTLKIQRTQQEDSAVYLCASSLELAAGELFFGEGSRLTVL.

The rearrangement uses TRBV7-2 and TRBJ2-3; 8 bases align to TRBD2. This CDR3 comprises 14 residues. The junction had 2 bases not matched to a gene; V was cut back by 5 bases and J by 1 base. Per germline, CDR1 SGHTA and CDR2 FQGNSA. The CDR3 sequence is CASSPGGGTDTQYF. CDR3 DNA sequence: TGTGCCAGCAGCCCGGGGGGGGGCACAGATACGCAGTATTTT.

The V and J genes are TRBV28 and TRBJ1-2, with TRBD1 as a possible D gene (5 bases). The CDR3 loop spans 18 amino acids. Trimming pared 2 bases from V and 3 bases from J, leaving 22 bases between. CDR1 is MDHEN, CDR2 SYDVKM, per germline. The CDR3, as DNA: TGTGCCAGCAGTTTACCCCGTTTGGGGCCTTGGCAGGACTATGGCTACACCTTC. Protein product: CASSLPRLGPWQDYGYTF.

To note about this clone: Other DNA sequences in the same sample also yield this CDR3. The chain is built from TRBV11-2 and TRBJ2-5; D gene ambiguous. The CDR3 covers 13 residues. Germline CDR1 and CDR2: SGHAT and FQNNGV. Deletions cut 3 bases from V and 1 base from J, with 6 bases between. As DNA, the CDR3 is TGTGCCAGCAGCTTTAGTGGCCAAGAGACCCAGTACTTC. It encodes CASSFSGQETQYF.

CDR3 sequence: CASSPSGQGNHEQYF. CDR3 bases: TGTGCCAGCTCACCATCGGGACAGGGTAACCACGAGCAGTACTTC. The chain carries TRBV18 and TRBJ2-7; 9 bases match TRBD1. This CDR3 has 15 residues. V lost 2 bases and J lost 5; bases outside the gene matches: 7. Germline V lookup: CDR1 KGHSH, CDR2 LQKENI.

The J gene is TRBJ2-7, the V gene TRBV14; 13 bases line up with TRBD2. The CDR3 spans 14 residues. The germline gives CDR1 SGHDN, CDR2 FVKESK. V lost 4 bases to trimming and J lost 5 bases; unmatched junction nucleotides: 2. The CDR3 loop reads CASSRLAGGHEQYF. In DNA, the CDR3 is TGTGCCAGCAGCCGACTAGCGGGAGGCCACGAGCAGTACTTC.

The J gene is TRBJ2-1, the V gene TRBV29-1, with D possibly being TRBD1 (6 bases). The CDR3 extends over 14 amino acids. Germline CDR1 is SQVTM and CDR2 is ANQGSEA. V was cut by 5 bases and J by 5 bases, with 16 bases left in between. CDR3 sequence (DNA): TGCAGCGTTTGGGGCAGGGGCACTCACAATGAGCAGTTCTTC. Its protein is CSVWGRGTHNEQFF.

The chain couples TRBV27 to TRBJ1-5, with 8 bases fitting TRBD1. The CDR3 is 12 amino acids. Germline lookup yields CDR1 MNHEY and CDR2 SMNVEV (reference sequence). V gave up 8 bases and J gave up 6 bases; unmatched junction bases: 3. CDR3 in amino acids: CASGQGSQPQHF. CDR3 in DNA: TGTGCCAGCGGACAGGGCTCTCAGCCCCAGCATTTT.

This clone was detected once. CDR3 region: CSVCPDRAEEQYF. In DNA, the CDR3 is TGCAGCGTGTGTCCCGACAGGGCGGAGGAGCAGTACTTC. The chain recombines TRBV29-1 with TRBJ2-7; TRBD1 aligns across 7 bases. The J segment lost 7 bases and the V segment lost 6 bases, leaving 12 bases of the junction unmatched. Looked up from germline, CDR1 is SQVTM and CDR2 is ANQGSEA. CDR3 length: 13 residues.

The gene calls are TRBV28 and TRBJ2-7; 9 bases are a match to TRBD2. V trimming: 6 bases; J trimming: 4 bases; junction bases outside the gene matches: 10. Germline CDR1 is MDHEN and CDR2 is SYDVKM. This CDR3 contains 15 residues. As DNA, the CDR3 is TGTGCCAGCAGGCCTACCCCGGGACTAGCTTACGAGCAGTACTTC. Translation: CASRPTPGLAYEQYF.

The chain links TRBV6-5 to TRBJ2-7; a possible D gene is TRBD1 (6 bases). The CDR3 is made up of 13 amino acids. CDR1 and CDR2 from the germline V gene are MNHEY and SVGAGI. V was shortened by 6 bases and J by 0 bases, with 9 bases between the two germline ends. The CDR3 DNA reads TGTGCCAGCAGACAGGGTCTCTCCTACGAGCAGTACTTC. It specifies CASRQGLSYEQYF.

This chain connects TRBV7-2 to TRBJ2-7; D could derive from TRBD1 or TRBD2 (6 bases each). V shed 3 bases and J shed 5 bases, with 14 bases lying between them. The CDR3 covers 14 residues. Germline V gene lookup returns CDR1 SGHTA and CDR2 FQGNSA. The CDR3 DNA sequence: TGTGCCAGCAGCTTTCGGAGGGGGGACCACGAGCAGTACTTC. Amino acids: CASSFRRGDHEQYF.